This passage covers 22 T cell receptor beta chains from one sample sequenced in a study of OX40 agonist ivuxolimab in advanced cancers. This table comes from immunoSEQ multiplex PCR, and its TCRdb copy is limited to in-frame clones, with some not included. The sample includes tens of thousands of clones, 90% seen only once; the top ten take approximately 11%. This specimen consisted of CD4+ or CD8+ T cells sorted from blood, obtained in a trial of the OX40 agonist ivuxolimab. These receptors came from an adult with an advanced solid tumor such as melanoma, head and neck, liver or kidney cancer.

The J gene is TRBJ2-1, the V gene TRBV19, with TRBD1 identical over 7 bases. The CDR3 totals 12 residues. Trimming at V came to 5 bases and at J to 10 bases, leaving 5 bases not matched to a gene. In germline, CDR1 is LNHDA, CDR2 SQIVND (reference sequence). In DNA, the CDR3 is TGTGCCAGTAGTTGGCAGGGACAGGAGCAGTTCTTC. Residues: CASSWQGQEQFF.

The CDR3 here is CSVDAGNTEAFF. CDR3 coding DNA: TGCAGCGTTGACGCAGGGAACACTGAAGCTTTCTTT. The J gene is TRBJ1-1, the V gene TRBV29-1; unclear D gene. The CDR3 contains 12 residues. The germline V gene has CDR1 SQVTM and CDR2 ANQGSEA. Trimming pared 3 bases from V and 1 base from J, leaving 6 bases between.

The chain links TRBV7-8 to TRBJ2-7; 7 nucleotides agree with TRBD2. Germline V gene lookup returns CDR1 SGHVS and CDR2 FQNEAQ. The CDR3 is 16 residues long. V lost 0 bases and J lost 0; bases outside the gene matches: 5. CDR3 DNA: TGTGCCAGCAGCTTAGCTAGCGGGCACAGCTCCTACGAGCAGTACTTC. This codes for CASSLASGHSSYEQYF.

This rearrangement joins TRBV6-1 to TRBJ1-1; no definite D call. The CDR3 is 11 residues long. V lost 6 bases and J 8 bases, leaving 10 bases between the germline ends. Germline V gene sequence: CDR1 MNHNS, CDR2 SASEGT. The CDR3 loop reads CASRDDDEAFF. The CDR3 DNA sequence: TGTGCCAGCAGAGACGACGACGAAGCTTTCTTT.

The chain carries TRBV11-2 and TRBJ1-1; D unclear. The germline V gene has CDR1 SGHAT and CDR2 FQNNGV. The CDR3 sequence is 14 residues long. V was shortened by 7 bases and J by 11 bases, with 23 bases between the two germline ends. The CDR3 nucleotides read TGTGCCAGCACCCCCGAGGTTGGTCTAGGTCGGGCTTTCTTT. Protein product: CASTPEVGLGRAFF.

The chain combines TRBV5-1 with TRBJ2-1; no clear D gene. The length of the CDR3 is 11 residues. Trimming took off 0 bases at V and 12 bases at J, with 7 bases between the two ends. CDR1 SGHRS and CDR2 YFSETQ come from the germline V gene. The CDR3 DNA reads TGCGCCAGCAGCTTGGGGGCATCGCAGTTCTTC. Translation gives CASSLGASQFF.

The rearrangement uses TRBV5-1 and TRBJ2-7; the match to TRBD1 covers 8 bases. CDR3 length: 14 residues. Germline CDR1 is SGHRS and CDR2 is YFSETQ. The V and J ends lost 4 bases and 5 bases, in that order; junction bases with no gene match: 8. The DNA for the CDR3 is TGCGCCAGCAGCCTGCGGGCAGGGGGCGACGAGCAGTACTTC. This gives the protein CASSLRAGGDEQYF.

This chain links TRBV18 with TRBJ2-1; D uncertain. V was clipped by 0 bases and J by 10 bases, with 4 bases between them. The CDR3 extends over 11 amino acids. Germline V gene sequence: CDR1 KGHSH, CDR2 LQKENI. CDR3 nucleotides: TGTGCCAGCTCACCACCGGGAGAGCAGTTCTTC. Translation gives CASSPPGEQFF. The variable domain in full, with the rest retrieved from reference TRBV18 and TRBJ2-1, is NAGVMQNPRHLVRRRGQEARLRCSPMKGHSHVYWYRQLPEEGLKFMVYLQKENIIDESGMPKERFSAEFPKEGPSILRIQQVVRGDSAAYFCASSPPGEQFFGPGTRLTVL.

CDR3 amino acids: CASSLAGNYGYTF. The CDR3 DNA reads TGTGCCAGCAGTTTAGCGGGGAACTATGGCTACACCTTC. The chain employs TRBV28 and TRBJ1-2, with D hard to call. Germline lookup yields CDR1 MDHEN and CDR2 SYDVKM. Trimming cost V 2 bases and J 2 bases, with 6 bases left between them. This CDR3 comprises 13 residues.

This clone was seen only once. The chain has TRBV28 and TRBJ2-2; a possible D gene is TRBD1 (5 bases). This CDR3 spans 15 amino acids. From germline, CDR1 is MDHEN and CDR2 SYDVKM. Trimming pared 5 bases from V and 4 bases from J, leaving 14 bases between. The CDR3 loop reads CASSPARQSTGELFF. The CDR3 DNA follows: TGTGCCAGCAGTCCCGCCCGACAGAGCACCGGGGAGCTGTTTTTT.

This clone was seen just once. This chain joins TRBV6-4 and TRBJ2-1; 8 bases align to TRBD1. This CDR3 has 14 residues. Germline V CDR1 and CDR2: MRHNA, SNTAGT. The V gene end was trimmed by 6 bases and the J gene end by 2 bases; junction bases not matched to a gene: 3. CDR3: CASSQGAPYNEQFF. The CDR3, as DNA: TGTGCCAGCAGCCAGGGGGCCCCCTACAATGAGCAGTTCTTC.

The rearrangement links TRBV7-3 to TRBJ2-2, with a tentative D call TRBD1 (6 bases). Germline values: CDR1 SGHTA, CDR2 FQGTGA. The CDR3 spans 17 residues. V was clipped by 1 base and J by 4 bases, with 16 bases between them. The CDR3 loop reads CASSLSAATGFTGELFF. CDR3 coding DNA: TGTGCCAGCAGCTTAAGTGCAGCTACAGGGTTCACCGGGGAGCTGTTTTTT.

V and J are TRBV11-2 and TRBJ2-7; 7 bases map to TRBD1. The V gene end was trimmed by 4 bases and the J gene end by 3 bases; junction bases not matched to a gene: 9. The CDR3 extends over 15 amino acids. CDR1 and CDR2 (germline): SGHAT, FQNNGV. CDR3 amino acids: CASSYDRVSVYEQYF. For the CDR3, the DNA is TGTGCCAGCAGCTACGACAGGGTGAGCGTCTACGAGCAGTACTTC.

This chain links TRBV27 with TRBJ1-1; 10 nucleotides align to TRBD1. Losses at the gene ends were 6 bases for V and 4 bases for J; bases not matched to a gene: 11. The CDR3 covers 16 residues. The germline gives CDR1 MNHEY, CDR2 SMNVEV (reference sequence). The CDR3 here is CASRPTGQGIGTEAFF. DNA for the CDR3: TGTGCCAGCAGACCCACGGGACAGGGGATCGGCACTGAAGCTTTCTTT.

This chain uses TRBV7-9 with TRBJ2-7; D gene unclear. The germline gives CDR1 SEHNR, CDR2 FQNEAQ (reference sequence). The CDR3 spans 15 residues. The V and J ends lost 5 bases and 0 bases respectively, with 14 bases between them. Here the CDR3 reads CASSPIQPNSYEQYF. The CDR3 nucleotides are TGTGCCAGCAGCCCCATTCAACCTAACTCCTACGAGCAGTACTTC.

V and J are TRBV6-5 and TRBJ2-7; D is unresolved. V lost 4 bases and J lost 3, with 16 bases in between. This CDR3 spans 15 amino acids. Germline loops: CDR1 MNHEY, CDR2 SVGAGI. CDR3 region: CASSLYGPTLYEQYF. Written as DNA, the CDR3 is TGTGCCAGCAGTTTATATGGCCCTACCCTCTACGAGCAGTACTTC.

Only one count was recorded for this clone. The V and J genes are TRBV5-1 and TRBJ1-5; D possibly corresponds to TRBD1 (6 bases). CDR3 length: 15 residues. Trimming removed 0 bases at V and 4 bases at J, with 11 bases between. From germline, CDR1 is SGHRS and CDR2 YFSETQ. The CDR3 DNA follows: TGCGCCAGCAGCTTGGATCGGGACACTAATCAGCCCCAGCATTTT. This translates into CASSLDRDTNQPQHF.

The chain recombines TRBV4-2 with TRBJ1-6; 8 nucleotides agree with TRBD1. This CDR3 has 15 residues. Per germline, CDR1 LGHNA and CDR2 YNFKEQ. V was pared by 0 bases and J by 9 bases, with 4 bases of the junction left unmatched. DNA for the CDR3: TGTGCCAGCAGCCAAGAGACAGGGGTGAGTTCACCCCTCCACTTT. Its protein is CASSQETGVSSPLHF.

Here the CDR3 DNA reads TGCGCCAGCAGCCAAGACAGGACCTACGAGCAGTACTTC. Its translation is CASSQDRTYEQYF. V gene TRBV4-1 combines with J gene TRBJ2-7, with D hard to call. Trimming pared 0 bases from V and 2 bases from J, leaving 5 bases between. The CDR3 totals 13 residues. From germline, CDR1 is MGHRA and CDR2 YSYEKL.

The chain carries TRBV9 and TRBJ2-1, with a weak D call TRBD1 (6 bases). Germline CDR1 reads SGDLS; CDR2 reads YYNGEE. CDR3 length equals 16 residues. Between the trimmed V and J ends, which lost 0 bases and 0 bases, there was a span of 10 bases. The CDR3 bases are TGTGCCAGCAGCGTAGGAGGGGGAGACTCCTACAATGAGCAGTTCTTC. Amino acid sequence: CASSVGGGDSYNEQFF.

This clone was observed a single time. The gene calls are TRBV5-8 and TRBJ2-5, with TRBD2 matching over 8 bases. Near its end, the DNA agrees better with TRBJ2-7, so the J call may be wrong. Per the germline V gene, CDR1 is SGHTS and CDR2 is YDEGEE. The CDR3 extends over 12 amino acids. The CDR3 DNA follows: TGTGCCAGCAGCGCGGGACTAGACGAGCAGTACTTC. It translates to CASSAGLDEQYF.

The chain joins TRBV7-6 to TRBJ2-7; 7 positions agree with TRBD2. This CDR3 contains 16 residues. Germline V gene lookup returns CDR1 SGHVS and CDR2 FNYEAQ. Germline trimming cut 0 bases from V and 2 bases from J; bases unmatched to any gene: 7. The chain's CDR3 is CASSLARFGGTYEQYF. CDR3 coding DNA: TGTGCCAGCAGCTTAGCACGTTTCGGGGGGACCTACGAGCAGTACTTC.